The 27 T cell receptor beta chains listed next were all sequenced from one sample in a study of cytomegalovirus exposure and HLA in healthy donors. Primers included in the PCR were 60 Vbeta and 13 Jbeta primers. Repertoires were generated with immunoSEQ multiplex PCR, while TCRdb's copy carries only in-frame clones and drops some. The sample consists of approximately 110,000 clones, roughly four fifths of them appearing once. Sequenced: PBMCs. The receptors derive from a woman aged 50 to 60 in good health and CMV-seropositive.

This clone was picked up a small number of times. The V gene is TRBV6-5, the J gene TRBJ1-5, with D possibly matching TRBD1 (5 bases). The CDR3 contains 15 residues. The V end was cut by 6 bases, the J end by 1 base, with 13 bases between. Germline loops: CDR1 MNHEY, CDR2 SVGAGI. The CDR3 nucleotides are TGTGCCAGCAGGCAGGGAGGAGTGAGCAATCAGCCCCAGCATTTT. Translated: CASRQGGVSNQPQHF.

This chain connects TRBV5-1 to TRBJ1-5, with D possibly matching TRBD1 (6 bases). Germline CDR1 and CDR2: SGHRS and YFSETQ. Between the trimmed V and J ends, which lost 7 bases and 2 bases, there was a span of 16 bases. The CDR3 is made up of 15 amino acids. This chain's CDR3 is CASRNEAGGNQPQHF. CDR3 nucleotide sequence: TGCGCCAGCCGCAACGAGGCAGGGGGCAATCAGCCCCAGCATTTT. Filled out from reference TRBV5-1 and TRBJ1-5, the complete variable domain reads KAGVTQTPRYLIKTRGQQVTLSCSPISGHRSVSWYQQTPGQGLQFLFEYFSETQRNKGNFPGRFSGRQFSNSRSEMNVSTLELGDSALYLCASRNEAGGNQPQHFGDGTRLSIL.

CDR3 bases: TGTGCCAGCAGTTACCCCGGGACAGGGGGCTCAGATACGCAGTATTTT. This codes for CASSYPGTGGSDTQYF. The V gene is TRBV6-6, the J gene TRBJ2-3, with 12 bases aligning to TRBD1. Germline V gives CDR1 MNHNY, CDR2 SVGAGI (reference sequence). Trimming cost V 2 bases and J 4 bases; bases outside gene matches: 4. CDR3 length: 16 residues.

This sequence joins TRBV4-3 and TRBJ1-3; D unresolved. The CDR3 length is 16 residues. CDR1 is LGHNA and CDR2 is YSLEER in the germline V gene. V was cut by 0 bases and J by 2 bases, with 11 bases left in between. The CDR3 DNA is TGCGCCAGCAGCCAAGACTTTGGGAGTACTGGAAACACCATATATTTT. It is translated as CASSQDFGSTGNTIYF.

The chain is built from TRBV10-2 and TRBJ2-1, with TRBD2 identical over 13 bases. V was clipped by 3 bases and J by 3 bases; unmatched bases: 5. Germline V gene data show CDR1 as WSHSY and CDR2 as SAAADI. This CDR3 region has 17 residues. The CDR3 loop is CASSELGLAGNYNEQFF. The CDR3 DNA follows: TGCGCCAGCAGTGAACTGGGACTAGCGGGAAACTACAATGAGCAGTTCTTC.

This clone was observed a handful of times. The DNA of the CDR3 is TGTGCCAGCAGCACCAACGGACAGAATGAAAAACTGTTTTTT. This gives the protein CASSTNGQNEKLFF. The chain links TRBV7-9 to TRBJ1-4; perhaps TRBD1 as D (6 bases). Germline CDR1 SEHNR, CDR2 FQNEAQ (reference sequence). V dropped 5 bases and J dropped 5 bases, with 12 bases sitting between them. The CDR3 length is 14 residues.

The rearrangement joins TRBV7-7 to TRBJ2-5; no reliable D call. Germline V gives CDR1 SSHAT, CDR2 FNYEAQ (reference sequence). The V gene lost 2 bases and the J gene lost 6 bases, with 10 bases spanning the gap. The CDR3 totals 13 residues. The CDR3 region has the DNA TGTGCCAGCAGCTTACAATCGAAGCAGACCCAGTACTTC. Translating it yields CASSLQSKQTQYF.

The chain uses TRBV7-8 and TRBJ1-2; 9 positions match TRBD1. The CDR3 runs to 18 residues. Per germline, CDR1 SGHVS and CDR2 FQNEAQ. V lost 8 bases, J lost 8 bases, and 24 bases stayed unmatched. The DNA for the CDR3 is TGTGCCAGCGTACAAAGGGGACAGGGAGGAGATTTGGAGTGGGGCTACACCTTC. Translating it yields CASVQRGQGGDLEWGYTF.

The chain is built from TRBV27 and TRBJ2-7; TRBD2 matches at 7 bases. CDR1 is MNHEY and CDR2 is SMNVEV in the germline V gene (reference sequence). The CDR3 is made up of 14 amino acids. V gave up 0 bases and J gave up 5 bases; unmatched junction bases: 4. The chain's CDR3 is CASSLSRGFDEQYF. CDR3 DNA sequence: TGTGCCAGCAGTTTATCGCGGGGGTTCGACGAGCAGTACTTC.

V usage is TRBV11-2 and J usage is TRBJ1-2; no clear D gene. The CDR3 spans 12 residues. Germline CDR1 and CDR2: SGHAT and FQNNGV. The V gene lost 3 bases and the J gene lost 7 bases, with 9 bases spanning the gap. Written as DNA, the CDR3 is TGTGCCAGCAGCTTCGGAAGAGGTGGCTACACCTTC. This codes for CASSFGRGGYTF.

This rearrangement joins TRBV15 to TRBJ2-7; 7 nucleotides match TRBD1. The germline V gene encodes CDR1 LNHNV and CDR2 YYDKDF (reference sequence). This CDR3 region has 13 residues. V trimming: 0 bases; J trimming: 6 bases; junction bases outside the gene matches: 2. The CDR3 sequence is CATSRDPGGEQYF. CDR3 in DNA: TGTGCCACCAGCAGAGATCCAGGGGGCGAGCAGTACTTC.

The rearrangement links TRBV7-2 to TRBJ1-5; 7 bases map to TRBD1. There are 15 residues in the CDR3. The J segment lost 6 bases and the V segment lost 5 bases, leaving 10 bases of the junction unmatched. The germline CDR1 and CDR2 sequences are SGHTA and FQGNSA. CDR3 in amino acids: CASSLRQGARQPQHF. The CDR3 coding sequence is TGTGCCAGCAGCCTAAGACAGGGAGCTCGTCAGCCCCAGCATTTT.

This clone was seen more than once but under ten times. The rearrangement links TRBV7-9 to TRBJ2-5; 7 bases match TRBD1. Unmatched junction bases numbered 10, after V lost 6 bases and J lost 3 bases. CDR1 SEHNR and CDR2 FQNEAQ come from the germline V gene (reference sequence). This CDR3 is built from 15 residues. CDR3 DNA: TGTGCCAGCAGTGCCGGACAGGTCGGGGAAGAGACCCAGTACTTC. This gives the protein CASSAGQVGEETQYF.

The V call is TRBV5-4, the J call TRBJ1-2, with TRBD1 as a possible D gene (5 bases). Per the germline V gene, CDR1 is SGHNT and CDR2 is YYREEE (reference sequence). The CDR3 has 15 residues. V gave up 0 bases and J gave up 4 bases, with 13 bases separating them. CDR3 nucleotides: TGTGCCAGCAGCTTGGTGGGACTTGGACCCTATGGCTACACCTTC. As protein: CASSLVGLGPYGYTF.

The V and J genes are TRBV14 and TRBJ2-6; no definite D call. This CDR3 region has 14 residues. The ends were cut back, 4 bases at V and 6 bases at J, with 10 bases in the middle. Germline CDR1 and CDR2: SGHDN and FVKESK. The CDR3 DNA follows: TGTGCCAGCAGCCCTATATCCCAGGCCAACGTCCTGACTTTC. This codes for CASSPISQANVLTF.

This chain uses TRBV11-2 with TRBJ2-5; the D gene is possibly TRBD2 (6 bases). CDR3 length equals 13 residues. Per the germline V gene, CDR1 is SGHAT and CDR2 is FQNNGV. The V gene lost 1 base and the J gene lost 5 bases, with 8 bases spanning the gap. The CDR3 loop is CASSLAGVETQYF. CDR3 DNA: TGTGCCAGCAGCTTAGCGGGGGTCGAGACCCAGTACTTC.

The rearrangement uses TRBV4-1 and TRBJ2-7; D uncertain. CDR1 and CDR2 from the germline V gene are MGHRA and YSYEKL. Deletions cut 3 bases from V and 6 bases from J, with 12 bases between. The CDR3 has 13 residues. The CDR3 DNA sequence: TGCGCCAGCAGCCAGAGTCAAATTAGCGAGCAGTACTTC. Protein product: CASSQSQISEQYF.

In this sample, this clone turned up once. V usage is TRBV19 and J usage is TRBJ1-6, with 8 bases identical to TRBD1. CDR1 is LNHDA, CDR2 SQIVND, per germline (reference sequence). The CDR3 spans 17 residues. With V trimmed by 3 bases and J by 9 bases, 13 bases remained unmatched. CDR3 protein: CASSIPGSRGLGSPLHF. CDR3 DNA: TGTGCCAGTAGTATTCCAGGGAGCAGGGGGCTGGGTTCACCCCTCCACTTT. The full variable domain, rest sourced from reference TRBV19 and TRBJ1-6, is DGGITQSPKYLFRKEGQNVTLSCEQNLNHDAMYWYRQDPGQGLRLIYYSQIVNDFQKGDIAEGYSVSREKKESFPLTVTSAQKNPTAFYLCASSIPGSRGLGSPLHFGNGTRLTVT.

The chain recombines TRBV19 with TRBJ2-7; D perhaps matches TRBD2 (5 bases). Trimming shortened V by 6 bases and J by 6 bases, and 15 bases separated the two germline ends. The CDR3 is 13 residues long. The germline V gene has CDR1 LNHDA and CDR2 SQIVND (reference sequence). CDR3: CASSPEGTGEQYF. In DNA, the CDR3 is TGTGCCAGTAGCCCCGAGGGTACCGGCGAGCAGTACTTC. Using reference TRBV19 and TRBJ2-7 for the parts outside the CDR3, the full variable domain is DGGITQSPKYLFRKEGQNVTLSCEQNLNHDAMYWYRQDPGQGLRLIYYSQIVNDFQKGDIAEGYSVSREKKESFPLTVTSAQKNPTAFYLCASSPEGTGEQYFGPGTRLTVT.

This sequence joins TRBV7-9 and TRBJ1-1; D gene uncertain. Germline V CDR1 and CDR2: SEHNR, FQNEAQ (reference sequence). The V and J ends lost 1 base and 7 bases respectively, with 7 bases between them. CDR3 length: 12 amino acids. The CDR3 region has the DNA TGTGCCAGCAGCTTAGTATACTTTGAAGCTTTCTTT. Its translation: CASSLVYFEAFF.

The chain joins TRBV7-3 to TRBJ1-1, with TRBD1 identical over 7 bases. CDR3 length: 13 amino acids. Looked up from germline, CDR1 is SGHTA and CDR2 is FQGTGA. V lost 2 bases, J lost 4 bases, and 1 base stayed unmatched. CDR3 sequence (DNA): TGTGCCAGCAGCTTACAGGGGGGCACTGAAGCTTTCTTT. This encodes CASSLQGGTEAFF.

The chain is built from TRBV9 and TRBJ1-6; perhaps TRBD1 as D (5 bases). Trimming removed 7 bases from V and 7 bases from J, with 9 bases in between. The CDR3 length is 12 residues. The germline CDR1 and CDR2 sequences are SGDLS and YYNGEE. The DNA of the CDR3 is TGTGCCAGCGGGGGGGGAAATTCACCCCTCCACTTT. Its translation is CASGGGNSPLHF.

The chain couples TRBV4-2 to TRBJ2-3, with 7 nucleotides matching TRBD2. Germline CDR1 is LGHNA and CDR2 is YNFKEQ. This CDR3 has 17 amino acids. V was clipped by 2 bases and J by 2 bases; unmatched bases: 10. CDR3 DNA: TGTGCCAGCAGCCAACTAATAAGCGGGGAGACCACAGATACGCAGTATTTT. Translating it yields CASSQLISGETTDTQYF.

In this sample, this clone turned up a few times. The chain uses TRBV11-2 and TRBJ1-2; 8 bases agree with TRBD1. V was clipped by 3 bases and J by 7 bases; unmatched bases: 4. The CDR3 consists of 13 residues. The V gene's germline CDR1 is SGHAT and CDR2 FQNNGV. For the CDR3, the DNA is TGTGCCAGCAGCTTTGGACAGGGCGGTGGCTACACCTTC. This gives the protein CASSFGQGGGYTF.

In its sample, this clone was seen once. The chain couples TRBV4-1 to TRBJ2-7; 8 bases line up with TRBD1. V dropped 2 bases and J dropped 4; count of bases not matched to a gene: 4. CDR1 MGHRA and CDR2 YSYEKL come from the germline V gene. The CDR3 spans 14 residues. CDR3 nucleotide sequence: TGCGCCAGCAGCCAAAAGACAGGGGAATACGAGCAGTACTTC. Residues: CASSQKTGEYEQYF.

CDR3 protein: CASSRDSYNEQFF. The CDR3 DNA follows: TGTGCCAGCAGCCGGGACAGCTACAATGAGCAGTTCTTC. V and J are TRBV5-6 and TRBJ2-1; the match to TRBD1 covers 7 bases. This CDR3 is built from 13 residues. The V segment lost 4 bases and the J segment 3 bases; nucleotides outside the gene matches: 1. The V gene's germline CDR1 is SGHDT and CDR2 YYEEEE.

The gene calls are TRBV10-2 and TRBJ1-2, with 8 bases that match TRBD1. CDR1 is WSHSY and CDR2 is SAAADI in the germline V gene. V gave up 7 bases and J gave up 4 bases; unmatched junction bases: 14. CDR3 length: 16 amino acids. The CDR3 DNA reads TGCGCCAGCATGCCCCACGACAGGGGACGAGGCTATGGCTACACCTTC. Amino acid sequence: CASMPHDRGRGYGYTF.